This T cell receptor beta chain was found in a study of human T cells and chemical hapten exposure (dated by TCRdb to the early 2020s). Some background on the complete study: Libraries were pooled for sequencing, and variation in per-sample TCR yields was attributed mainly to small differences in library volumes within the pool. Peripheral blood TCR repertoire changes were tracked in vivo in alopecia patients during primary and secondary sensitization to the hapten diphenylcyclopropenone (DPC). Each blood RNA sample was used to sequence both TCR alpha and TCR beta chains. What the research found in general, with its limitations: DPC sensitization did not change the number of TCRs with a frequency above 1 in 1000, and there was no evidence of changes in global repertoire structure. After repeated subsampling, the strength of the expansion versus patch-test correlation and the threshold at which it became significant changed.

Preparation of the library involved RACE. Sequencing was carried out with a NextSeq 500. Library preparation attached unique molecular identifiers to individual cDNA molecules for quantitative, reproducible TCR counting. The published analysis was carried out like this. A median of around 100,000 TCRs per sample was observed, with a range of about 20,000 to 700,000. The Decombinator software suite was used to annotate the V, J and CDR3 of the TCR reads. Every sample was subsampled to the same number of TCRs (28,000) for the PS versus PT1 abundance plots. TCRs were defined as expanded if absent before sensitization and observed at least eight times at the 2-week time point. Starting from the raw public reads, TCRdb applied fastp trimming at Q25, assembled clones with MiXCR and retained in-frame beta chains. Merged by CDR3 protein, the rows form single entries marked with the most common genes and DNA. The V and J calls were not made by the authors but by TCRdb's processing. The sample has around 130,000 distinct CDR3 sequences on record, approximately 9.5% of them singletons. The ten top clones hold under 2% of the sample.

The time point label of this sample denotes: healthy volunteer bleed at 2 weeks. Unfractionated whole blood was collected in Tempus Blood RNA tubes, and total RNA was extracted from that blood. Five or six healthy volunteers acted as controls for TCR sequencing and had blood drawn at day 0, 2 weeks and 6 weeks. The CDR3 measures 14 amino acids from cysteine to phenylalanine. The only DNA kept is the CDR3, 42 bases in frame from the first base. Via the germline V gene, CDR1 is LGHNT and CDR2 FRNRAP. V loses 2 bases at its end and J loses 2 bases; junction bases beyond the gene matches: 1. This clonotype occurred many times. Its antigen remains unidentified. Within one base of it there is no much larger clone, and no base qualities were kept.

The clonotype originates from a male donor in good health. Some clones in this sample may be carry-over from other donors' samples. The chain couples TRBV12-5 to TRBJ2-7; TRBD2 aligns with 9 central bases. Sequenced input: whole blood. The CDR3 amino acid sequence is: CASGLSGGPYEQYF. Here is the DNA: TGTGCTAGTGGTTTGAGCGGGGGGCCCTACGAGCAGTACTTC.